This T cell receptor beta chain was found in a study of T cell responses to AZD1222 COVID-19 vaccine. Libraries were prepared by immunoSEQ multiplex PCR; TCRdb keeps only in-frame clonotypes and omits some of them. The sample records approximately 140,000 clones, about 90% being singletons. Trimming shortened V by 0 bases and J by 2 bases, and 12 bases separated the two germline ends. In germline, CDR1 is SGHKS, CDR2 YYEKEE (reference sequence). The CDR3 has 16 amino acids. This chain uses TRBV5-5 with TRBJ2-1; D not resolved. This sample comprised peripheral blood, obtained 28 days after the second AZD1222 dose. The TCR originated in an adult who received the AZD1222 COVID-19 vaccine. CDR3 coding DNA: TGTGCCAGCAGCTTGGCCCCAACGGCGCCCTACAATGAGCAGTTCTTC. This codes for CASSLAPTAPYNEQFF.